Presented here are 26 T cell receptor beta chains from one specimen sequenced in a study of T cell responses to AZD1222 COVID-19 vaccine (dated by TCRdb to the early 2020s). The time point label on this specimen signifies: baseline before first vaccination. The receptor library was made with the immunoSEQ multiplex PCR assay. In its TCRdb copy, this immuneACCESS table keeps in-frame sequences only and misses some clones. Where compared with another copy, unresolved V genes explain less than half of these, and the others have no known cause. Recorded for this sample are about 92,000 clones; 65% to 90% of them occurred a single time. Roughly a tenth of the sample is in the top ten clones. The sequencing used peripheral blood, collected on day 0 of AZD1222 vaccination. All receptors come from an adult in good health.

The chain recombines TRBV30 with TRBJ2-2; D possibly corresponds to TRBD1 (5 bases). The CDR3 covers 14 residues. From germline, CDR1 is GTSNPN and CDR2 SVGIG (reference sequence). The V end lost 5 bases, the J end lost 0 bases, and 10 bases lay between the germline ends. The CDR3 DNA follows: TGTGCCTGGCGCCTACAGGCGAACACCGGGGAGCTGTTTTTT. Amino acids: CAWRLQANTGELFF.

A few counts support this clone. V and J are TRBV7-6 and TRBJ2-7; 7 nucleotides line up with TRBD2. Germline V gene sequence: CDR1 SGHVS, CDR2 FNYEAQ. The CDR3 runs 15 residues. Trimming cost V 5 bases and J 1 base; bases outside gene matches: 8. This chain's CDR3 is CASSASSGPSYEQYF. CDR3 in DNA: TGTGCCAGCAGCGCATCTAGCGGCCCTTCCTACGAGCAGTACTTC.

The chain couples TRBV7-8 to TRBJ1-1; TRBD1 is a possible D gene (6 bases). Trimming removed 2 bases at V and 4 bases at J, with 14 bases between. The V gene's germline CDR1 is SGHVS and CDR2 FQNEAQ. The CDR3 loop spans 15 amino acids. The CDR3 region is CASSLLFQGTTEAFF. The DNA for the CDR3 is TGTGCCAGCAGCTTACTATTCCAGGGGACCACTGAAGCTTTCTTT.

V usage is TRBV18 and J usage is TRBJ1-4; 10 bases fit TRBD1. This CDR3 spans 14 amino acids. Germline V lookup: CDR1 KGHSH, CDR2 LQKENI. The junction had 3 bases not matched to a gene; V was cut back by 3 bases and J by 8 bases. CDR3 nucleotide sequence: TGTGCCAGCTCACCCGGGACAGGGGCCGAAAAACTGTTTTTT. This translates into CASSPGTGAEKLFF.

This chain uses TRBV2 with TRBJ2-2; TRBD2 matches at 12 bases. V was clipped by 5 bases and J by 7 bases; unmatched bases: 8. The length of the CDR3 is 16 residues. CDR1 and CDR2 from the germline V gene are SNHLY and FYNNEI. CDR3 in amino acids: CASSQTSGGGGGELFF. CDR3 DNA sequence: TGTGCCAGCAGTCAGACTAGCGGGGGAGGTGGCGGGGAGCTGTTTTTT.

The rearrangement links TRBV5-4 to TRBJ2-3; the D is unclear. Between the trimmed V and J ends, which lost 0 bases and 1 base, there was a span of 3 bases. CDR3 length: 13 amino acids. The germline V gene has CDR1 SGHNT and CDR2 YYREEE (reference sequence). CDR3 coding DNA: TGTGCCAGCAGCTTGGCAGGCACAGATACGCAGTATTTT. Encoded protein: CASSLAGTDTQYF.

The chain couples TRBV19 to TRBJ1-5, with TRBD1 identical over 8 bases. The ends lost 4 bases at V and 3 bases at J; junction bases unmatched: 5. The CDR3 has 15 residues. The V gene's germline CDR1 is LNHDA and CDR2 SQIVND (reference sequence). The CDR3 DNA reads TGTGCCAGTAGTACAACAGGGGGACCCAATCAGCCCCAGCATTTT. This encodes CASSTTGGPNQPQHF.

CDR3 in amino acids: CASSSRPDEAFF. The CDR3 DNA reads as TGTGCCAGCAGTTCTCGACCGGATGAAGCTTTCTTT. This chain connects TRBV27 to TRBJ1-1; D gene ambiguous. V dropped 4 bases and J dropped 7 bases, with 10 bases sitting between them. CDR3 size: 12 residues. CDR1 and CDR2 (germline): MNHEY, SMNVEV (reference sequence).

This chain joins TRBV6-5 and TRBJ1-5; TRBD1 might be the D (5 bases). The V end lost 8 bases, the J end lost 5 bases, and 19 bases lay between the germline ends. CDR3 length equals 15 residues. Germline V gene sequence: CDR1 MNHEY, CDR2 SVGAGI. The CDR3 region is CASRQLRGGDQPQHF. The CDR3 nucleotides are TGTGCCAGCCGCCAATTGAGGGGCGGAGATCAGCCCCAGCATTTT.

This clone was recorded once. For the CDR3, the DNA is TGCGCCAGCAGCTTGGCCGTACCGTATGCCGAGCAGTACTTC. It codes for CASSLAVPYAEQYF. V usage is TRBV5-1 and J usage is TRBJ2-7; no clear D gene. CDR1 is SGHRS, CDR2 YFSETQ, per germline. V gave up 0 bases and J gave up 6 bases, with 13 bases separating them. This CDR3 has 14 amino acids.

The chain is built from TRBV7-8 and TRBJ2-7, with D perhaps matching TRBD1 or TRBD2 (5 bases each). Germline-derived CDR1 and CDR2 are SGHVS and FQNEAQ. The ends were cut back, 2 bases at V and 1 base at J, with 15 bases in the middle. This CDR3 has 16 amino acids. CDR3 sequence: CASSLITGLVSYEQYF. In DNA form, the CDR3 reads TGTGCCAGCAGCTTAATAACGGGGCTCGTTTCCTACGAGCAGTACTTC.

The genes are TRBV6-5 and TRBJ1-3; 11 nucleotides align to TRBD1. CDR1 is MNHEY and CDR2 is SVGAGI in the germline V gene. V gave up 6 bases and J gave up 1 base; unmatched junction bases: 2. This CDR3 spans 15 amino acids. CDR3 loop: CASRDRGRSGNTIYF. The CDR3, as DNA: TGTGCCAGCAGGGACAGGGGGCGATCTGGAAACACCATATATTTT.

The chain uses TRBV5-6 and TRBJ1-2; D remains unclear. Germline V gene data show CDR1 as SGHDT and CDR2 as YYEEEE. V lost 7 bases and J 3 bases, leaving 16 bases between the germline ends. This CDR3 has 14 residues. Here the CDR3 reads CASAPRPRDYGYTF. CDR3 sequence (DNA): TGTGCCAGCGCCCCGAGACCCCGGGACTATGGCTACACCTTC.

This rearrangement joins TRBV6-6 to TRBJ2-7; a possible D gene is TRBD2 (5 bases). V lost 5 bases, J lost 3 bases, and 11 bases lay in between. Per the germline V gene, CDR1 is MNHNY and CDR2 is SVGAGI (reference sequence). The CDR3 length is 13 residues. The DNA of the CDR3 is TGTGCCAGCAGTCGGGAAGCGCTCTACGAGCAGTACTTC. It specifies CASSREALYEQYF.

The V gene is TRBV14, the J gene TRBJ1-1, with D perhaps TRBD1 (6 bases). Germline V gene sequence: CDR1 SGHDN, CDR2 FVKESK. V shed 5 bases and J shed 5 bases, with 15 bases lying between them. The CDR3 loop spans 14 amino acids. CDR3 sequence: CASSFNRETTEAFF. CDR3 DNA: TGTGCCAGCAGCTTTAACAGGGAGACGACTGAAGCTTTCTTT.

As for this clone: Other nucleotide sequences in the sample specify the same CDR3. The gene calls are TRBV30 and TRBJ1-1; D is uncertain. CDR3 length equals 12 residues. The germline gives CDR1 GTSNPN, CDR2 SVGIG (reference sequence). V was shortened by 0 bases and J by 1 base, with 3 bases between the two germline ends. For the CDR3, the DNA is TGTGCCTGGAGTGTGGGGAACACTGAAGCTTTCTTT. It is translated as CAWSVGNTEAFF.

This clone occurred once. The CDR3 loop reads CASRQANQPQHF. CDR3 nucleotide sequence: TGTGCCAGTCGACAGGCGAACCAGCCCCAGCATTTT. J is TRBJ1-5 and V is TRBV28; possible D gene TRBD1, 6 bases. This CDR3 comprises 12 residues. The V end lost 9 bases, the J end lost 7 bases, and 13 bases lay between the germline ends. The germline V gene has CDR1 MDHEN and CDR2 SYDVKM. Together with reference TRBV28 and TRBJ1-5, the CDR3 gives the full variable domain: DVKVTQSSRYLVKRTGEKVFLECVQDMDHENMFWYRQDPGLGLRLIYFSYDVKMKEKGDIPEGYSVSREKKERFSLILESASTNQTSMYLCASRQANQPQHFGDGTRLSIL.

The V gene is TRBV28, the J gene TRBJ1-5, with 10 positions matching TRBD1. CDR3 length: 14 amino acids. The ends lost 6 bases at V and 6 bases at J; junction bases unmatched: 5. Per germline, CDR1 MDHEN and CDR2 SYDVKM. CDR3: CASRRQGALQPQHF. CDR3 bases: TGTGCCAGCAGACGACAGGGGGCACTTCAGCCCCAGCATTTT.

The J gene is TRBJ2-2, the V gene TRBV3-1 (or the pseudogene TRBV3-2), with 8 bases aligning to TRBD2. The CDR3 sequence is 15 residues long. With V trimmed by 0 bases and J by 6 bases, 3 bases remained unmatched. Germline lookup yields CDR1 LGHDT and CDR2 YNNKEL (reference sequence). Here the CDR3 DNA reads TGTGCCAGCAGCCAAGAGTTAGCGGGATCCGGGGAGCTGTTTTTT. Translation: CASSQELAGSGELFF.

Concerning this clone itself: Relative to the germline gene, one junction end is altered; a read error may explain this. The gene calls are TRBV11-2 and TRBJ2-7; 9 positions match TRBD2. The V gene's germline CDR1 is SGHAT and CDR2 FQNNGV. The CDR3 sequence is 14 residues long. CDR3 amino acids: CASEPSGIAYEQCF. CDR3 DNA sequence: TGTGCCAGCGAACCTAGCGGGATAGCCTACGAGCAGTGCTTC.

This chain links TRBV6-5 with TRBJ2-7, with D maybe TRBD1 (5 bases). The length of the CDR3 is 15 residues. Germline V gene lookup returns CDR1 MNHEY and CDR2 SVGAGI. Trimming pared 5 bases from V and 0 bases from J, leaving 14 bases between. The CDR3 DNA follows: TGTGCCAGCAGTCTCTGGACAATCTCCTCCTACGAGCAGTACTTC. Translating it yields CASSLWTISSYEQYF.

V gene TRBV29-1 combines with J gene TRBJ2-5; TRBD1 is a possible D gene (7 bases). Germline V CDR1 and CDR2: SQVTM, ANQGSEA. There are 12 residues in the CDR3. CDR3 sequence reads: CSAGGLQETQYF. The DNA for the CDR3 is TGCAGTGCAGGGGGGCTCCAAGAGACCCAGTACTTC. Complete variable domain (other parts from reference TRBV29-1 and TRBJ2-5): SAVISQKPSRDICQRGTSLTIQCQVDSQVTMMFWYRQQPGQSLTLIATANQGSEATYESGFVIDKFPISRPNLTFSTLTVSNMSPEDSSIYLCSAGGLQETQYFGPGTRLLVL.

The chain has TRBV12-3 or TRBV12-4 and TRBJ1-6, with D unclear. The CDR3 is 12 residues long. The ends were cut back, 3 bases at V and 6 bases at J, with 3 bases in the middle. The CDR3 here is CASSFPNSPLHF. The CDR3 DNA reads TGTGCCAGCAGTTTCCCTAATTCACCCCTCCACTTT.

The rearrangement uses TRBV12-3 or TRBV12-4 and TRBJ2-1; D remains ambiguous. CDR3 size: 12 residues. Trimming shortened V by 3 bases and J by 9 bases, and 9 bases separated the two germline ends. This CDR3 is CASSFLGGEQFF. CDR3 DNA: TGTGCCAGCAGTTTCCTGGGCGGTGAGCAGTTCTTC.

This rearrangement joins TRBV7-6 to TRBJ2-7; D uncertain. From germline, CDR1 is SGHVS and CDR2 FNYEAQ. The CDR3 has 11 residues. V was clipped by 3 bases and J by 5 bases, with 5 bases between them. CDR3 in DNA: TGTGCCAGCAGCTTCACAGACGAGCAGTACTTC. Protein sequence: CASSFTDEQYF.

This clone has just a few counts. This chain connects TRBV4-1 to TRBJ2-7; TRBD2 agrees at 9 bases. V shed 4 bases, J shed 4 bases, and the junction held 8 bases outside the gene matches. The length of the CDR3 is 15 residues. Germline CDR1 is MGHRA and CDR2 is YSYEKL. CDR3 sequence: CASSLLWAGGYEQYF. As DNA, the CDR3 is TGCGCCAGCAGCCTCTTATGGGCGGGGGGGTACGAGCAGTACTTC.